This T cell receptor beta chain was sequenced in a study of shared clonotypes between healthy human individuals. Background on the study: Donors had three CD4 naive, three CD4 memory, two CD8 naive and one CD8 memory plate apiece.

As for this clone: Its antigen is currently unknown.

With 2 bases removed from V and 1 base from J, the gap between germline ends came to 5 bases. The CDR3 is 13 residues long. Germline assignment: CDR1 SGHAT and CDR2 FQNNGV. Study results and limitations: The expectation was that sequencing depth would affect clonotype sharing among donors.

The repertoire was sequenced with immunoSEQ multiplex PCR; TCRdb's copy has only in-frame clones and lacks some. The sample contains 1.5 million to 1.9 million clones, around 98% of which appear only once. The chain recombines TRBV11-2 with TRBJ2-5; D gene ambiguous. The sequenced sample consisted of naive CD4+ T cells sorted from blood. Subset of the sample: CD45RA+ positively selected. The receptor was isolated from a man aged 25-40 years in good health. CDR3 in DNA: TGTGCCAGCAGCTTAATACTCCAAGAGACCCAGTACTTC. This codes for CASSLILQETQYF.